Listed below are T cell receptor beta chains from one sample, sequenced in a study of regulatory T cells in long-lasting Graves disease. MiXCR, applied by TCRdb to the multiplex PCR reads, yields one record per CDR3 protein. The sample contains about 470,000 distinct CDR3 sequences, less than 25% of which appear only once. Here the sequenced sample was peripheral blood mononuclear cells (PBMCs), taken when the disease was refractory, from a patient treated with antithyroid drugs. These receptors were collected from a female donor with Graves disease. The CDR3 runs from the conserved cysteine through the conserved F or W. D genes are given only for firm matches. Clone size appears in some rows only: once, few, many, or a class for an expanded clone.

d_call	v_call	clone_size	j_call	cdr3_nt	cdr3_aa
.	TRBV7-2	many	TRBJ2-7	TGTGCCAGCAGCTTGGGCGGGGCCGGAGTAAAGCAGTACTTC	CASSLGGAGVKQYF
TRBD1	TRBV7-9	.	TRBJ1-5	TGTGCCAGCAGCCGGACAGGGGTGGGCAATCAGCCCCAGCATTTT	CASSRTGVGNQPQHF
.	TRBV13	few	TRBJ2-7	TGTGCCAGCAGTTCCCCGGCGCTCGCCAACGAGCAGTACTTC	CASSSPALANEQYF
.	TRBV19	few	TRBJ1-1	TGTGCCAGTAGTATACAGGGAAGAAGCACTGAAGCTTTCTTT	CASSIQGRSTEAFF
TRBD1	TRBV19	.	TRBJ1-3	TGTGCCAGTAAGACTCCGGGACAGCCAAACACCATATATTTT	CASKTPGQPNTIYF
.	TRBV20-1	.	TRBJ2-1	TGCAGTGGTAACAGGGACAATGAGCAGTTCTTC	CSGNRDNEQFF
TRBD2	TRBV10-2	few	TRBJ2-7	TGCGCCAGCAGTGAGGGGAGGGGATACGAGCAGTACTTC	CASSEGRGYEQYF
TRBD2	TRBV7-2	few	TRBJ2-1	TGTGCCAGCAGCCCCCGAGCGGGAGGGCCTGGGAATGAGCAGTTCTTC	CASSPRAGGPGNEQFF
.	TRBV30	.	TRBJ1-5	TGTGCCTGGAGTCCAAACACTAATCAGCCCCAGCATTTT	CAWSPNTNQPQHF
TRBD1	TRBV11-1	many	TRBJ2-5	TGTGCCAGCAGCCCTGGTGGGGACAGGGGTCATCTGGAGACCCAGTACTTC	CASSPGGDRGHLETQYF
TRBD2	TRBV11-2	.	TRBJ2-1	TGTGCCAGCAGCTTATTAGGAACGGGAGGGCTCGATGAGCAGTTCTTC	CASSLLGTGGLDEQFF
.	TRBV28	many	TRBJ2-7	TGTGCCAGCAGTGGGTACAGGCGTTCCTACGAGCAGTACTTC	CASSGYRRSYEQYF
.	TRBV12-3/TRBV12-4	few	TRBJ2-3	TGTGCCAGCAGTTTTCTGGCTTTCACAGATACGCAGTATTTT	CASSFLAFTDTQYF
.	TRBV27	many	TRBJ2-7	TGTGCCAGCAGTTCTCTGGGGGGGGCGAAGCAGTACTTC	CASSSLGGAKQYF
.	TRBV12-3/TRBV12-4	many	TRBJ1-2	TGTGCCAGCAGTCCCCGACGCCCCGGACAGCTACCCTATGGCTACACCTTC	CASSPRRPGQLPYGYTF
TRBD2	TRBV27	many	TRBJ2-7	TGTGCCAGCAGTTCGGGACTAGATCTCTACGAGCAGTACTTC	CASSSGLDLYEQYF
.	TRBV10-3	.	TRBJ2-5	TGTGCCATCAGTGAGAGCTTGGAGATAGAGTACTTC	CAISESLEIEYF